This TCR beta chain was found in a study of human T cells and chemical hapten exposure. Study-wide findings and caveats: Once DPC sensitization occurred, TCRs above 1 in 1000 frequency showed no change.

For this clonotype: Its antigen is not identified.

V shed 3 bases and J 0 bases; nucleotides not matched to a gene: 1. The CDR3 sequence is 16 residues long. Germline V CDR1 and CDR2: SGHVS, FNYEAQ. MiXCR, applied by TCRdb to the RACE reads, yields one record per CDR3 protein. Of fewer than 500,000 distinct CDR3 sequences listed, roughly 4.8% are singletons. Time point specified: patch test 1, 2 weeks after DPC sensitization. The treatment denotes: therapeutic diphenylcyclopropenone sensitization with weekly scalp DPC. Source: whole blood, taken in connection with sensitization to the hapten diphenylcyclopropenone (DPC). The V call is TRBV7-6, the J call TRBJ2-6, with 8 bases that match TRBD1. The receptor was isolated from a woman in her forties or fifties with alopecia areata. Some clones in this sample may be carry-over from other donors' samples. This CDR3 is CASSLGQVSGANVLTF. CDR3 nucleotide sequence: TGTGCCAGCAGCTTGGGACAGGTCTCTGGGGCCAACGTCCTGACTTTC.